One and the same sample provided the 26 T cell receptor beta chains below, sequenced in a study of shared clonotypes between healthy human individuals. In the naive CD8 group, cells lacked CD45RO and were positively selected for CCR7, so terminally differentiated effector memory CD45RA+ cells were left out. Assay used: immunoSEQ multiplex PCR; TCRdb lists only in-frame clones, some missing. The sample records about 2,200,000 clones, roughly 91% being singletons. Specimen: naive CD8+ T cells from PBMCs. These receptors originate from a man aged 18 to 29 in good health. Some clones in this sample may be carry-over from other donors' samples.

The chain recombines TRBV6-1 with TRBJ2-1; D ambiguous. Per the germline V gene, CDR1 is MNHNS and CDR2 is SASEGT. Trimming cost V 11 bases and J 3 bases, with 14 bases left between them. The CDR3 covers 13 residues. As DNA, the CDR3 is TGTGCCGTCCGGGTGAAGGACTACAATGAGCAGTTCTTC. Translating it yields CAVRVKDYNEQFF.

This sequence joins TRBV10-3 and TRBJ2-1, with D maybe TRBD2 (6 bases). CDR1 and CDR2 (germline): ENHRY, SYGVKD. V shed 10 bases and J shed 0 bases, with 13 bases lying between them. CDR3 length: 14 residues. The CDR3 DNA sequence: TGTGCCACGGCGCCGGGACTCTCCTACAATGAGCAGTTCTTC. Its protein product is CATAPGLSYNEQFF.

The chain combines TRBV7-8 with TRBJ2-7; perhaps TRBD2 as D (6 bases). Germline-derived CDR1 and CDR2 are SGHVS and FQNEAQ. There are 15 residues in the CDR3. Trimming cost V 5 bases and J 4 bases, with 18 bases left between them. The DNA for the CDR3 is TGTGCCAGCAGCCATGGGGCCGGGAGCACATACGAGCAGTACTTC. It translates to CASSHGAGSTYEQYF.

The rearrangement links TRBV28 to TRBJ1-2, with 10 bases lining up with TRBD1. Losses at the gene ends were 3 bases for V and 6 bases for J; bases not matched to a gene: 4. CDR3 length equals 14 residues. Germline V CDR1 and CDR2: MDHEN, SYDVKM. This CDR3 reads CASSFPGTGDGYTF. The CDR3 DNA is TGTGCCAGCAGTTTTCCCGGGACAGGGGATGGCTACACCTTC.

The chain is built from TRBV15 and TRBJ2-3; 8 positions agree with TRBD2. This CDR3 is 16 amino acids long. V lost 1 base to trimming and J lost 4 bases; unmatched junction nucleotides: 7. CDR1 is LNHNV, CDR2 YYDKDF, per germline (reference sequence). The CDR3 here is CATSRGTGLGSDTQYF. The CDR3 DNA sequence: TGTGCCACCAGCAGAGGGACGGGACTAGGATCAGATACGCAGTATTTT.

The J gene is TRBJ2-5, the V gene TRBV5-1; possibly TRBD1 for D (5 bases). V gave up 1 base and J gave up 5 bases, with 15 bases separating them. The CDR3 covers 15 residues. Germline loops: CDR1 SGHRS, CDR2 YFSETQ. The CDR3 sequence: CASSLRGALRETQYF. The CDR3 region has the DNA TGCGCCAGCAGCTTGAGGGGCGCATTGAGGGAGACCCAGTACTTC. Looking up the rest from reference TRBV5-1 and TRBJ2-5 gives the full variable domain: KAGVTQTPRYLIKTRGQQVTLSCSPISGHRSVSWYQQTPGQGLQFLFEYFSETQRNKGNFPGRFSGRQFSNSRSEMNVSTLELGDSALYLCASSLRGALRETQYFGPGTRLLVL.

The chain combines TRBV28 with TRBJ1-1, with D unclear. V lost 3 bases and J 6 bases, leaving 8 bases between the germline ends. This CDR3 is built from 12 residues. The V gene's germline CDR1 is MDHEN and CDR2 SYDVKM. The CDR3, as DNA: TGTGCCAGCAGTTTCGGTCCCTCTGAAGCTTTCTTT. Translation: CASSFGPSEAFF.

The chain links TRBV29-1 to TRBJ1-2; D is unclear. The CDR3 runs to 17 residues. Between the trimmed V and J ends, which lost 0 bases and 2 bases, there was a span of 19 bases. Germline V gene lookup returns CDR1 SQVTM and CDR2 ANQGSEA. CDR3 region: CSVEDARSGSWNYGYTF. Written as DNA, the CDR3 is TGCAGCGTTGAAGATGCTCGTTCGGGGTCTTGGAACTATGGCTACACCTTC.

A word on this clone: The same CDR3 can be traced to other DNA sequences in this sample. This chain links TRBV9 with TRBJ2-7; D possibly corresponds to TRBD2 (5 bases). V gave up 0 bases and J gave up 3 bases, with 7 bases separating them. The CDR3 has 13 amino acids. CDR1 and CDR2 from the germline V gene are SGDLS and YYNGEE. CDR3 loop: CASSVGGSYEQYF. CDR3 nucleotides: TGTGCCAGCAGCGTAGGAGGGAGCTACGAGCAGTACTTC.

This chain links TRBV5-1 with TRBJ1-1; D unclear. The length of the CDR3 is 13 residues. V was trimmed by 5 bases and J by 0 bases, leaving 8 bases between them. CDR1 SGHRS and CDR2 YFSETQ come from the germline V gene. The CDR3 reads CASRSGLNTEAFF. CDR3 sequence (DNA): TGCGCCAGCAGATCTGGCCTGAACACTGAAGCTTTCTTT.

This clone was seen only once. This chain's CDR3 is CASSPRDLVAGANVLTF. For the CDR3, the DNA is TGTGCCAGCAGTCCGCGGGACCTCGTTGCTGGGGCCAACGTCCTGACTTTC. V usage is TRBV27 and J usage is TRBJ2-6, with D possibly being TRBD2 (6 bases). The CDR3 totals 17 residues. The germline V gene has CDR1 MNHEY and CDR2 SMNVEV (reference sequence). The V and J ends lost 5 bases and 2 bases respectively, with 16 bases between them.

J is TRBJ2-2 and V is TRBV7-3; 10 nucleotides line up with TRBD1. The CDR3 spans 16 residues. The ends lost 6 bases at V and 3 bases at J; junction bases unmatched: 7. Germline V lookup: CDR1 SGHTA, CDR2 FQGTGA. The CDR3 DNA follows: TGTGCCAGCAGAACAAGACAGGGGGCGGACACCGGGGAGCTGTTTTTT. Translated, it gives CASRTRQGADTGELFF. Based on the CDR3 plus reference TRBV7-3 and TRBJ2-2, the full variable domain is GAGVSQTPSNKVTEKGKYVELRCDPISGHTALYWYRQSLGQGPEFLIYFQGTGAADDSGLPNDRFFAVRPEGSVSTLKIQRTERGDSAVYLCASRTRQGADTGELFFGEGSRLTVL.

The rearrangement joins TRBV19 to TRBJ2-2; TRBD2 might be the D (6 bases). Trimming cost V 5 bases and J 5 bases, with 15 bases left between them. The germline V gene has CDR1 LNHDA and CDR2 SQIVND (reference sequence). The CDR3 runs 15 residues. CDR3: CASSPGWGGTGELFF. In nucleotides, the CDR3 is TGTGCCAGTAGTCCAGGGTGGGGAGGTACCGGGGAGCTGTTTTTT.

Here the CDR3 reads CASSYGGLAGYEQYF. The CDR3 bases are TGTGCCAGCAGTTACGGGGGCTTGGCGGGTTACGAGCAGTACTTC. The chain links TRBV6-5 to TRBJ2-7, with TRBD1 as a possible D gene (6 bases). CDR3 length: 15 residues. Germline values: CDR1 MNHEY, CDR2 SVGAGI. Deletions cut 2 bases from V and 4 bases from J, with 15 bases between.

This chain uses TRBV7-2 with TRBJ1-2, with TRBD1 matching 7 bases. Germline CDR1 SGHTA, CDR2 FQGNSA. The ends lost 10 bases at V and 1 base at J; junction bases unmatched: 6. This CDR3 spans 13 amino acids. The CDR3 loop reads CATSDRLNYGYTF. The CDR3, as DNA: TGTGCCACCTCGGACAGGCTTAACTATGGCTACACCTTC.

J is TRBJ1-1 and V is TRBV27, with a possible D match to TRBD1 (6 bases). The V end was cut by 10 bases, the J end by 3 bases, with 18 bases between. This CDR3 has 14 amino acids. Per the germline V gene, CDR1 is MNHEY and CDR2 is SMNVEV (reference sequence). The CDR3 sequence is CATKRDRGDTEAFF. The CDR3 bases are TGTGCCACCAAGAGAGATAGGGGGGACACTGAAGCTTTCTTT.

The chain uses TRBV7-9 and TRBJ1-1, with D possibly being TRBD1 (5 bases). V was pared by 6 bases and J by 5 bases, with 10 bases between. Germline loops: CDR1 SEHNR, CDR2 FQNEAQ (reference sequence). This CDR3 has 12 residues. CDR3 region: CASSGGTTEAFF. CDR3 in DNA: TGTGCCAGCAGTGGGGGGACGACTGAAGCTTTCTTT.

This chain links TRBV27 with TRBJ2-1; 10 nucleotides agree with TRBD1. V dropped 4 bases and J dropped 9; count of bases not matched to a gene: 9. Germline CDR1 reads MNHEY; CDR2 reads SMNVEV (reference sequence). CDR3 size: 15 residues. Here the CDR3 DNA reads TGTGCCAGCAGTTCACCGGGACAGGGGAAACCTGAGCAGTTCTTC. Encoded protein: CASSSPGQGKPEQFF.

V gene TRBV7-9 combines with J gene TRBJ2-7, with 9 nucleotides matching TRBD1. Unmatched junction bases numbered 4, after V lost 8 bases and J lost 5 bases. This CDR3 is 12 amino acids long. Germline V gene lookup returns CDR1 SEHNR and CDR2 FQNEAQ (reference sequence). CDR3 DNA: TGTGCCAGCGGGACAGGGCTCCACGAGCAGTACTTC. This sequence encodes CASGTGLHEQYF.

This clone was recorded only once. V is TRBV27 and J is TRBJ2-7, with D possibly TRBD2 on 7 matching bases. This CDR3 comprises 16 residues. Trimming removed 5 bases from V and 3 bases from J, with 20 bases in between. CDR1 is MNHEY, CDR2 SMNVEV, per germline (reference sequence). CDR3 loop: CASSGGGGRDNYEQYF. In DNA form, the CDR3 reads TGTGCCAGCAGTGGGGGAGGGGGTCGAGACAACTACGAGCAGTACTTC.

The count of this clone is one. The rearrangement links TRBV15 to TRBJ2-2; D gene unclear. V dropped 4 bases and J dropped 0 bases, with 15 bases sitting between them. CDR3 length equals 17 residues. Germline V gene lookup returns CDR1 LNHNV and CDR2 YYDKDF (reference sequence). The CDR3: CATSTSWGRANTGELFF. Written as DNA, the CDR3 is TGTGCCACCAGCACATCCTGGGGAAGGGCGAACACCGGGGAGCTGTTTTTT.

The J gene is TRBJ2-7, the V gene TRBV5-1, with D perhaps matching TRBD2 (6 bases). The CDR3 is 14 residues long. V was pared by 5 bases and J by 7 bases, with 19 bases between. In germline, CDR1 is SGHRS, CDR2 YFSETQ. The DNA for the CDR3 is TGCGCCAGCAGTCGTAGGCGGGGAGACGGGGAGCAGTACTTC. Its translation is CASSRRRGDGEQYF.

The gene calls are TRBV27 and TRBJ1-3, with TRBD1 identical over 9 bases. With V trimmed by 10 bases and J by 0 bases, 7 bases remained unmatched. Germline V gene lookup returns CDR1 MNHEY and CDR2 SMNVEV (reference sequence). This CDR3 contains 15 residues. The CDR3 sequence: CATATGGPSGNTIYF. The CDR3 bases are TGTGCCACCGCAACAGGGGGCCCCTCTGGAAACACCATATATTTT.

The V and J genes are TRBV25-1 and TRBJ2-2; D might be TRBD2 (6 bases). CDR1 is MGHDK and CDR2 is SYGVNS in the germline V gene. This CDR3 contains 15 residues. V dropped 3 bases and J dropped 5 bases, with 13 bases sitting between them. The CDR3 DNA sequence: TGTGCCAGCAGTGATCGGGGACTCCTAACCGGGGAGCTGTTTTTT. Protein sequence: CASSDRGLLTGELFF.

The rearrangement links TRBV19 to TRBJ2-5, with D hard to call. Trimming pared 6 bases from V and 2 bases from J, leaving 19 bases between. This CDR3 has 16 amino acids. Germline values: CDR1 LNHDA, CDR2 SQIVND (reference sequence). Here the CDR3 DNA reads TGTGCCAGTAGCCCTTATTCCGACATCGGGCAAGAGACCCAGTACTTC. As protein: CASSPYSDIGQETQYF.

The chain joins TRBV27 to TRBJ2-7, with D maybe TRBD1 (6 bases). Germline values: CDR1 MNHEY, CDR2 SMNVEV (reference sequence). Trimming removed 3 bases at V and 6 bases at J, with 18 bases between. The CDR3 spans 15 residues. The CDR3 protein is CASSFQGPFLGEQYF. Here the CDR3 DNA reads TGTGCCAGCAGTTTCCAGGGGCCCTTTTTGGGCGAGCAGTACTTC.